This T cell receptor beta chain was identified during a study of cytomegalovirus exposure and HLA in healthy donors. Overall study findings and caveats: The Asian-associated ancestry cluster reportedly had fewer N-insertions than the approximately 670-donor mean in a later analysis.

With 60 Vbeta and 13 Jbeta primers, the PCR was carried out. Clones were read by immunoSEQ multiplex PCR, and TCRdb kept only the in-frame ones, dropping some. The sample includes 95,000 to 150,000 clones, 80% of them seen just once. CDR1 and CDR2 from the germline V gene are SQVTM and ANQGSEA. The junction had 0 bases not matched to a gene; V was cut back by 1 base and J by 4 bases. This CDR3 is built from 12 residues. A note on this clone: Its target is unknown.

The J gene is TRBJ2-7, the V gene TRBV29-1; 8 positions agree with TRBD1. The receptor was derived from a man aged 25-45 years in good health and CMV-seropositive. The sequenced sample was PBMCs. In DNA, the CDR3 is TGCAGCGTTGAAGGACAGGGGTACGAGCAGTACTTC. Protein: CSVEGQGYEQYF.